The 19 T cell receptor beta chains reported below all come from one sample, sequenced in a study of shared clonotypes between healthy human individuals. Libraries were prepared by immunoSEQ multiplex PCR; TCRdb keeps only in-frame clonotypes and omits some of them. The data contain 640,000 or so clones, around 72% of them singletons. What was sequenced was memory CD4+ T cells sorted from blood. The subset denotes: CD45RA-negative fraction. These receptors were obtained from a woman in her thirties in good health.

This clone was seen just once. This sequence joins TRBV7-2 and TRBJ1-4, with D uncertain. The CDR3 spans 15 residues. Trimming stripped 0 bases from V and 10 bases from J, with 15 bases between. CDR1 and CDR2 from the germline V gene are SGHTA and FQGNSA. The CDR3 nucleotides read TGTGCCAGCAGCTTAGCCACACCACTCCTCGGAAAACTGTTTTTT. This sequence encodes CASSLATPLLGKLFF.

V is TRBV27 and J is TRBJ1-5, with D unclear. This CDR3 has 14 residues. Germline assignment: CDR1 MNHEY and CDR2 SMNVEV (reference sequence). Trimming removed 2 bases from V and 5 bases from J, with 10 bases in between. The CDR3 sequence: CASSLMGMHQPQHF. The CDR3 DNA is TGTGCCAGCAGTTTAATGGGTATGCATCAGCCCCAGCATTTT.

This clone was seen just once. This chain connects TRBV11-3 to TRBJ2-5; D is undetermined. Trimming left V 6 bases short and J 4 bases short, with 12 bases between. Germline V gives CDR1 SGHNT, CDR2 YENEEA. The CDR3 loop spans 13 amino acids. The CDR3 sequence is CASSLTSRETQYF. CDR3 sequence (DNA): TGTGCCAGCAGTCTCACATCTCGAGAGACCCAGTACTTC.

The chain is built from TRBV19 and TRBJ2-1; D is unresolved. Looked up from germline, CDR1 is LNHDA and CDR2 is SQIVND (reference sequence). The length of the CDR3 is 16 residues. V was clipped by 2 bases and J by 7 bases, with 18 bases between them. For the CDR3, the DNA is TGTGCCAGTAGTATATCGTCGGCGGCAGGTGCAAATGAGCAGTTCTTC. Protein product: CASSISSAAGANEQFF.

The CDR3 loop is CASSYGQGAYGYTF. The CDR3 region has the DNA TGCGCCAGCAGTTACGGACAGGGGGCTTATGGCTACACCTTC. The chain has TRBV5-1 and TRBJ1-2; 11 bases match TRBD1. CDR1 is SGHRS and CDR2 is YFSETQ in the germline V gene. V dropped 5 bases and J dropped 5; count of bases not matched to a gene: 5. The CDR3 consists of 14 residues.

This clone has more than one count but fewer than ten. CDR3: CSVAKTSGNGELFF. The DNA for the CDR3 is TGCAGCGTGGCAAAGACTAGTGGGAACGGGGAGCTGTTTTTT. This chain links TRBV29-1 with TRBJ2-2; TRBD2 might be the D (6 bases). Trimming removed 6 bases from V and 7 bases from J, with 18 bases in between. The CDR3 is 14 residues long. CDR1 is SQVTM, CDR2 ANQGSEA, per germline.

The CDR3 region is CASSRRLAGAYEQYF. CDR3 in DNA: TGTGCCAGCAGTAGGCGACTAGCGGGAGCCTACGAGCAGTACTTC. V and J are TRBV5-4 and TRBJ2-7; 12 nucleotides line up with TRBD2. The length of the CDR3 is 15 residues. Germline trimming cut 5 bases from V and 2 bases from J; bases unmatched to any gene: 5. Germline assignment: CDR1 SGHNT and CDR2 YYREEE (reference sequence).

The rearrangement links TRBV30 to TRBJ2-2; D gene uncertain. V was clipped by 4 bases and J by 3 bases, with 12 bases between them. The germline gives CDR1 GTSNPN, CDR2 SVGIG (reference sequence). The CDR3 loop spans 14 amino acids. The CDR3 DNA sequence: TGTGCCTGGAAGAACTCAGATTACACCGGGGAGCTGTTTTTT. This codes for CAWKNSDYTGELFF.

V is TRBV28 and J is TRBJ2-5; D is perhaps TRBD2 (6 bases). Germline assignment: CDR1 MDHEN and CDR2 SYDVKM. Trimming left V 5 bases short and J 1 base short, with 17 bases between. The CDR3 loop spans 16 amino acids. CDR3 DNA: TGTGCCAGCAGTACACGTTTCCGGGGGTTCCAAGAGACCCAGTACTTC. This encodes CASSTRFRGFQETQYF.

The chain uses TRBV4-1 and TRBJ1-2; a weak D match, TRBD1 (5 bases). The ends were cut back, 3 bases at V and 3 bases at J, with 14 bases in the middle. Germline CDR1 MGHRA, CDR2 YSYEKL. The CDR3 runs to 15 residues. The CDR3 loop is CASSQTVSGDYGYTF. The CDR3, as DNA: TGCGCCAGCAGCCAGACAGTAAGCGGGGACTATGGCTACACCTTC.

The chain combines TRBV10-3 with TRBJ2-7; D is perhaps TRBD1 or TRBD2 (5 bases each). This CDR3 has 12 amino acids. Germline values: CDR1 ENHRY, CDR2 SYGVKD. The ends were cut back, 8 bases at V and 2 bases at J, with 10 bases in the middle. The CDR3 DNA follows: TGTGCCATCGGGACGCAGGCCTACGAGCAGTACTTC. This codes for CAIGTQAYEQYF.

This chain connects TRBV14 to TRBJ2-7; 12 bases match TRBD2. With V trimmed by 1 base and J by 2 bases, 3 bases remained unmatched. The CDR3 is 16 residues long. The V gene's germline CDR1 is SGHDN and CDR2 FVKESK. This CDR3 reads CASSQGLAGGPYEQYF. In DNA, the CDR3 is TGTGCCAGCAGCCAAGGGCTAGCGGGAGGGCCCTACGAGCAGTACTTC.

The chain carries TRBV28 and TRBJ1-2; D unclear. V was cut by 2 bases and J by 5 bases, with 12 bases left in between. Germline V CDR1 and CDR2: MDHEN, SYDVKM. The CDR3 is made up of 14 amino acids. In DNA, the CDR3 is TGTGCCAGCAGTTTAAGTTTCGGGAGGTATGGCTACACCTTC. Translated, it gives CASSLSFGRYGYTF.

V is TRBV30 and J is TRBJ2-5, with D possibly TRBD2 on 5 matching bases. V lost 4 bases to trimming and J lost 11 bases, with 26 bases between them. Germline CDR1 reads GTSNPN; CDR2 reads SVGIG (reference sequence). The CDR3 spans 15 residues. The CDR3 region is CAWTKADSFHGEQYF. The DNA of the CDR3 is TGTGCCTGGACTAAAGCCGACTCTTTTCACGGGGAGCAGTACTTC.

This clone was observed at least ten times. This chain joins TRBV11-1 and TRBJ2-3; maybe TRBD2 (5 bases). V shed 3 bases and J shed 1 base, with 11 bases lying between them. Germline CDR1 reads SGHAT; CDR2 reads FQDESV (reference sequence). This CDR3 is built from 15 residues. Here the CDR3 DNA reads TGTGCCAGCAGCTTGCGGGTCCCAGGCACAGATACGCAGTATTTT. It encodes CASSLRVPGTDTQYF.

The chain employs TRBV28 and TRBJ2-2; TRBD2 is a possible D gene (6 bases). The CDR3 length is 15 residues. Germline CDR1 reads MDHEN; CDR2 reads SYDVKM. V lost 2 bases and J lost 8, with 15 bases in between. In DNA form, the CDR3 reads TGTGCCAGCAGTTTAGCGGGAAGGATTGTAGGGGAGCTGTTTTTT. Its protein is CASSLAGRIVGELFF.

The gene calls are TRBV28 and TRBJ2-2; TRBD2 matches at 9 bases. Germline CDR1 MDHEN, CDR2 SYDVKM. V was clipped by 6 bases and J by 5 bases; unmatched bases: 7. This CDR3 is 15 amino acids long. This chain's CDR3 is CASRVAGVETGELFF. The CDR3 DNA reads TGTGCCAGCAGGGTAGCGGGAGTGGAGACCGGGGAGCTGTTTTTT.

V gene TRBV19 combines with J gene TRBJ2-7; TRBD2 aligns across 12 bases. J was trimmed by 0 bases and V by 7 bases; bases with no gene match: 7. Germline V gene lookup returns CDR1 LNHDA and CDR2 SQIVND (reference sequence). This CDR3 comprises 16 residues. The CDR3 spells CASKATSGGFSYEQYF. The CDR3 DNA is TGTGCCAGTAAGGCGACTAGCGGGGGCTTCTCCTACGAGCAGTACTTC.

The gene calls are TRBV27 and TRBJ1-4; 9 bases align to TRBD1. The ends lost 5 bases at V and 7 bases at J; junction bases unmatched: 5. The CDR3 runs to 14 residues. From germline, CDR1 is MNHEY and CDR2 SMNVEV (reference sequence). The CDR3 here is CASSTTGGVEKLFF. Here the CDR3 DNA reads TGTGCCAGCAGTACGACAGGGGGAGTTGAAAAACTGTTTTTT.